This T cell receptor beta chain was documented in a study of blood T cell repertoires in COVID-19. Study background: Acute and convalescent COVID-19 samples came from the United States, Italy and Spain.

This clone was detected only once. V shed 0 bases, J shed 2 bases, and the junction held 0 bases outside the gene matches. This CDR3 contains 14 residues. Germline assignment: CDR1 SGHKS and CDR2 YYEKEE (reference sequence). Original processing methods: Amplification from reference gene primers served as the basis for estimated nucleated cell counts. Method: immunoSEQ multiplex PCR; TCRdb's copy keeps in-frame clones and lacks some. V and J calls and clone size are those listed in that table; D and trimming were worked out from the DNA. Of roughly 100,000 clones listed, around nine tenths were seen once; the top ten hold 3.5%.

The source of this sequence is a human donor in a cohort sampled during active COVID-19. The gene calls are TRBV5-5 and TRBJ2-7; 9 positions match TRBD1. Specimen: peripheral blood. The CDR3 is CASSLDRGPYEQYF. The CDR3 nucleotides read TGTGCCAGCAGCTTGGACAGGGGGCCCTACGAGCAGTACTTC.